The 30 T cell receptor beta chains below come from one sample, sequenced in a study of blood T cell repertoires in COVID-19. Clones were read by immunoSEQ multiplex PCR, and TCRdb kept only the in-frame ones, dropping some. The profile shows 73,000 or so clones, more than 80% of them singletons. The sample was peripheral blood. The source of these receptors is a man aged 25-45 years with acute or convalescent COVID-19.

The chain recombines TRBV19 with TRBJ1-5; a weak D match, TRBD1 (5 bases). The V gene's germline CDR1 is LNHDA and CDR2 SQIVND (reference sequence). V was cut by 3 bases and J by 2 bases, with 11 bases left in between. This CDR3 contains 15 residues. CDR3 in amino acids: CASSIFSRGNQPQHF. The CDR3 region has the DNA TGTGCCAGTAGTATTTTCTCCAGGGGCAATCAGCCCCAGCATTTT.

V gene TRBV7-3 combines with J gene TRBJ2-7; D uncertain. CDR1 and CDR2 (germline): SGHTA, FQGTGA. The CDR3 runs to 13 residues. Deletions cut 2 bases from V and 2 bases from J, with 7 bases between. The CDR3 protein is CASSLFPAYEQYF. CDR3 in DNA: TGTGCCAGCAGCTTATTCCCCGCCTACGAGCAGTACTTC.

This clone appeared a few times. The J gene is TRBJ1-1, the V gene TRBV18; 11 positions agree with TRBD1. This CDR3 is 19 amino acids long. Per the germline V gene, CDR1 is KGHSH and CDR2 is LQKENI. With 3 bases clipped from V and 0 bases from J, the junction kept 12 bases outside the gene matches. DNA for the CDR3: TGTGCCAGCTCACCTAATTCTGGGACAGGGGGTATCATGAACACTGAAGCTTTCTTT. Translation gives CASSPNSGTGGIMNTEAFF.

This rearrangement joins TRBV19 to TRBJ2-7, with D perhaps matching TRBD2 (7 bases). V shed 6 bases and J shed 0 bases, with 21 bases lying between them. The CDR3 has 17 amino acids. Germline V gene lookup returns CDR1 LNHDA and CDR2 SQIVND (reference sequence). The CDR3, as DNA: TGTGCCAGTAGCGGACGGCTTCGCGGGGGCCGCTCCTACGAGCAGTACTTC. Its protein product is CASSGRLRGGRSYEQYF.

This chain uses TRBV11-2 with TRBJ2-7; D is unclear. V shed 4 bases and J shed 1 base, with 11 bases lying between them. The germline CDR1 and CDR2 sequences are SGHAT and FQNNGV. CDR3 length: 14 amino acids. In DNA, the CDR3 is TGTGCCAGCAGCTACCAGGTTAGGTCCTACGAGCAGTACTTC. Translating gives CASSYQVRSYEQYF.

In its sample, this clone ranks as medium-sized. This rearrangement joins TRBV11-2 to TRBJ2-2; 13 bases map to TRBD2. CDR3 size: 16 residues. The germline V gene encodes CDR1 SGHAT and CDR2 FQNNGV. V was clipped by 5 bases and J by 6 bases; unmatched bases: 6. CDR3 in amino acids: CASSTRTSGSPGELFF. The CDR3 nucleotides are TGTGCCAGCAGCACTCGGACTAGCGGGAGTCCCGGGGAGCTGTTTTTT.

The CDR3 loop is CASRTVNSNQPQHF. Written as DNA, the CDR3 is TGTGCCTCAAGGACAGTTAATAGCAATCAGCCCCAGCATTTT. This chain joins TRBV5-8 and TRBJ1-5, with D possibly being TRBD1 (6 bases). Trimming stripped 10 bases from V and 0 bases from J, with 14 bases between. The length of the CDR3 is 14 residues. CDR1 is SGHTS, CDR2 YDEGEE, per germline.

This clone occurred once. The chain links TRBV12-3 or TRBV12-4 to TRBJ2-5, with D unclear. Between the trimmed V and J ends, which lost 1 base and 1 base, there was a span of 4 bases. CDR3 length: 13 amino acids. The CDR3, as DNA: TGTGCCAGCAGTTTAGGCGGCCAAGAGACCCAGTACTTC. This gives the protein CASSLGGQETQYF.

This chain uses TRBV9 with TRBJ2-3; no clear D gene. This CDR3 comprises 15 residues. Trimming took 0 bases from V and 5 from J, leaving 13 bases between them. In germline, CDR1 is SGDLS, CDR2 YYNGEE. The CDR3: CASSVAASPGDTQYF. The CDR3 coding sequence is TGTGCCAGCAGCGTAGCGGCCTCGCCGGGAGATACGCAGTATTTT.

The chain joins TRBV28 to TRBJ2-1, with 11 bases fitting TRBD1. The CDR3 extends over 15 amino acids. The V segment lost 8 bases and the J segment 9 bases; nucleotides outside the gene matches: 12. CDR1 is MDHEN, CDR2 SYDVKM, per germline. CDR3 in amino acids: CASAEDRGRFGEQFF. The CDR3 region has the DNA TGTGCCAGCGCCGAGGACAGGGGGCGCTTCGGTGAGCAGTTCTTC.

This chain connects TRBV2 to TRBJ1-1; a possible D gene is TRBD1 (6 bases). The V end was cut by 7 bases, the J end by 3 bases, with 15 bases between. Germline lookup yields CDR1 SNHLY and CDR2 FYNNEI. The CDR3 sequence is 14 residues long. CDR3 DNA sequence: TGTGCCAGCACCCAAGACAGGTTTTACACTGAAGCTTTCTTT. Protein product: CASTQDRFYTEAFF.

This clone was recorded once. The rearrangement links TRBV19 to TRBJ2-5; 7 bases map to TRBD1. Germline V CDR1 and CDR2: LNHDA, SQIVND (reference sequence). The J segment lost 5 bases and the V segment lost 5 bases, leaving 8 bases of the junction unmatched. There are 14 residues in the CDR3. CDR3 residues: CASSGDRVMETQYF. Here the CDR3 DNA reads TGTGCCAGTAGTGGAGACAGGGTGATGGAGACCCAGTACTTC.

The chain joins TRBV12-3 or TRBV12-4 to TRBJ1-4; D ambiguous. This CDR3 spans 11 amino acids. The V end lost 3 bases, the J end lost 7 bases, and 3 bases lay between the germline ends. CDR3 residues: CASSFREKLFF. The CDR3 DNA sequence: TGTGCCAGCAGTTTTCGTGAAAAACTGTTTTTT.

This clone was recorded only once. The chain couples TRBV5-1 to TRBJ2-2; TRBD1 matches 10 bases. The germline CDR1 and CDR2 sequences are SGHRS and YFSETQ. The CDR3 length is 16 residues. The V gene end was trimmed by 4 bases and the J gene end by 0 bases; junction bases not matched to a gene: 3. The CDR3 region is CASSKGQGSNTGELFF. The CDR3 nucleotides read TGCGCCAGCAGCAAGGGACAGGGGTCGAACACCGGGGAGCTGTTTTTT.

The chain couples TRBV27 to TRBJ2-2, with TRBD1 matching over 8 bases. Germline CDR1 reads MNHEY; CDR2 reads SMNVEV (reference sequence). The CDR3 is 15 amino acids. V gave up 10 bases and J gave up 4 bases; unmatched junction bases: 11. CDR3 loop: CATSPGGAGTGELFF. The DNA of the CDR3 is TGTGCCACTTCTCCAGGGGGCGCTGGCACCGGGGAGCTGTTTTTT.

The chain couples TRBV7-8 to TRBJ1-2; 7 nucleotides match TRBD1. After removal of 5 bases from V and 0 bases from J, the junction contained 9 bases not matched to a gene. This CDR3 is built from 16 residues. Germline V lookup: CDR1 SGHVS, CDR2 FQNEAQ. CDR3 nucleotides: TGTGCCAGCAGCCCAGGGGGGTTGGGAGCTAACTATGGCTACACCTTC. This codes for CASSPGGLGANYGYTF.

The CDR3 DNA reads TGTGCCAGCAGCTTGCCCCTCAACAGAGTCTCCTACGAGCAGTACTTC. Its protein product is CASSLPLNRVSYEQYF. The rearrangement uses TRBV11-2 and TRBJ2-7; D ambiguous. This CDR3 comprises 16 residues. V was trimmed by 3 bases and J by 0 bases, leaving 15 bases between them. Germline lookup yields CDR1 SGHAT and CDR2 FQNNGV.

The chain couples TRBV3-1 (or the pseudogene TRBV3-2) to TRBJ1-1; a weak D match, TRBD1 (5 bases). Germline lookup yields CDR1 LGHDT and CDR2 YNNKEL (reference sequence). CDR3 length equals 16 residues. V was pared by 1 base and J by 3 bases, with 15 bases between. The CDR3 bases are TGTGCCAGCAGCCAAGTGAAGGCAGGGAGGTACACTGAAGCTTTCTTT. Protein product: CASSQVKAGRYTEAFF.

V gene TRBV7-9 combines with J gene TRBJ1-1; 8 bases are a match to TRBD1. Germline V lookup: CDR1 SEHNR, CDR2 FQNEAQ (reference sequence). The trim removed 8 bases at V and 5 bases at J, leaving 10 bases unmatched. The CDR3 runs 14 residues. The CDR3 DNA reads as TGTGCCAGCGCGTCCGGACAGGGTAGGACTGAAGCTTTCTTT. This translates into CASASGQGRTEAFF.

The rearrangement joins TRBV10-3 to TRBJ2-7; 11 bases are shared with TRBD1. Germline CDR1 reads ENHRY; CDR2 reads SYGVKD. V shed 3 bases, J shed 4 bases, and the junction held 8 bases outside the gene matches. This CDR3 has 16 residues. CDR3 nucleotide sequence: TGTGCCATCAGTGATTTACCGGGACAGGGGGGATACGAGCAGTACTTC. Amino acids: CAISDLPGQGGYEQYF.

The chain is built from TRBV28 and TRBJ1-4; D not certain. This CDR3 contains 13 residues. V gave up 6 bases and J gave up 5 bases, with 10 bases separating them. Germline loops: CDR1 MDHEN, CDR2 SYDVKM. The CDR3 spells CASRPGYNEKLFF. CDR3 sequence (DNA): TGTGCCAGCAGACCGGGTTACAATGAAAAACTGTTTTTT.

This clone was observed a few times. The V and J genes are TRBV3-1 (or the pseudogene TRBV3-2) and TRBJ1-6; D is ambiguous. Germline V gene sequence: CDR1 LGHDT, CDR2 YNNKEL (reference sequence). The CDR3 covers 18 residues. V gave up 4 bases and J gave up 9 bases, with 25 bases separating them. CDR3 region: CASSRYTDSPAGSSPLHF. For the CDR3, the DNA is TGTGCCAGCAGCCGATATACTGACTCACCCGCCGGTAGTTCACCCCTCCACTTT.

This chain connects TRBV21-1 to TRBJ1-1; TRBD1, the table's D call, lacks a check against the DNA. TRBV21-1 is designated a pseudogene. CDR3 size: 17 residues. CDR3 sequence: CASSKVVRGRLNTEAFF. The CDR3, as DNA: TGTGCCAGCAGCAAAGTCGTCAGGGGGCGGTTGAACACTGAAGCTTTCTTT.

This clone was observed a few times. The genes are TRBV6-5 and TRBJ2-7, with D perhaps TRBD1 (6 bases). The V gene's germline CDR1 is MNHEY and CDR2 SVGAGI. Trimming removed 4 bases from V and 5 bases from J, with 12 bases in between. CDR3 length: 13 amino acids. CDR3 region: CASSWTVGNEQYF. In DNA, the CDR3 is TGTGCCAGCAGTTGGACAGTGGGGAACGAGCAGTACTTC.

Here the CDR3 reads CASRGQGLGYGYTF. The DNA of the CDR3 is TGTGCCAGCAGAGGACAGGGCCTCGGCTATGGCTACACCTTC. This chain connects TRBV6-5 to TRBJ1-2; 8 bases line up with TRBD1. Unmatched junction bases numbered 7, after V lost 6 bases and J lost 4 bases. Germline V gives CDR1 MNHEY, CDR2 SVGAGI. The CDR3 runs 14 residues.

V usage is TRBV3-1 (or the pseudogene TRBV3-2) and J usage is TRBJ2-5; D call uncertain. The V gene lost 3 bases and the J gene lost 10 bases, with 12 bases spanning the gap. Germline V gives CDR1 LGHDT, CDR2 YNNKEL (reference sequence). CDR3 length: 12 amino acids. The DNA of the CDR3 is TGTGCCAGCAGCCATCCCCCCCTAGACCAGTACTTC. This translates into CASSHPPLDQYF.

This clone was counted between two and nine times. This sequence joins TRBV30 and TRBJ2-1; no clear D gene. The length of the CDR3 is 14 residues. Germline loops: CDR1 GTSNPN, CDR2 SVGIG (reference sequence). Between the trimmed V and J ends, which lost 0 bases and 10 bases, there was a span of 16 bases. CDR3 sequence reads: CAWSVIGLGEEQFF. The CDR3 DNA reads TGTGCCTGGAGTGTAATAGGTCTAGGCGAAGAGCAGTTCTTC.

The rearrangement joins TRBV28 to TRBJ2-7, with 16 bases aligning to TRBD2. This CDR3 region has 16 residues. Germline V gene sequence: CDR1 MDHEN, CDR2 SYDVKM. V was pared by 3 bases and J by 4 bases, with 3 bases of the junction left unmatched. CDR3 loop: CASSLGLAGGRYEQYF. The CDR3 DNA is TGTGCCAGCAGTTTGGGACTAGCGGGAGGGCGGTACGAGCAGTACTTC.

The V and J genes are TRBV18 and TRBJ2-1; TRBD2 aligns across 8 bases. The V segment lost 2 bases and the J segment 10 bases; nucleotides outside the gene matches: 7. The CDR3 extends over 14 amino acids. Germline assignment: CDR1 KGHSH and CDR2 LQKENI. The CDR3 DNA reads TGTGCCAGCTCACCAAGGACTAGCCTCCGGGAGCAGTTCTTC. Its translation is CASSPRTSLREQFF.

V usage is TRBV6-1 and J usage is TRBJ2-1; TRBD2 matches 8 bases. This CDR3 is 15 amino acids long. The ends lost 5 bases at V and 8 bases at J; junction bases unmatched: 11. In germline, CDR1 is MNHNS, CDR2 SASEGT. The CDR3: CASSSPGLGLYEQFF. The DNA for the CDR3 is TGTGCCAGCAGTTCCCCGGGACTAGGTCTCTATGAGCAGTTCTTC.